Below, one T cell receptor beta chain is given with its context. The source of the sample is a study of CD8 T cells in Susac syndrome. cDNA came from around 0.5 to 1 ug RNA primed by random hexamers. Amplification of the TCR beta CDR3 was carried out by immunoSEQ multiplex PCR, which spanned a total of 54 Vbeta and 13 Jbeta segments. TCRdb used MiXCR to reprocess the immunoSEQ multiplex PCR reads, holding one entry per CDR3 protein. The sample lists about 250,000 distinct CDR3 sequences, 93% occurring once. What was sequenced was CD4+ T cells from PBMCs. The origin of this receptor is a human donor with multiple sclerosis.

In DNA, the CDR3 is TGCGCCAGCAGCGGCCTGGACAGGGTGGAGGAGACCCAGTACTTC. As protein: CASSGLDRVEETQYF. The chain is built from TRBV5-1 and TRBJ2-5; 8 nucleotides align to TRBD1. The CDR3 totals 15 residues. With 4 bases clipped from V and 5 bases from J, the junction kept 10 bases outside the gene matches. CDR1 SGHRS and CDR2 YFSETQ come from the germline V gene.